A single sample is the source of the 24 T cell receptor beta chains below, sequenced in a study of T cells in Graves' hyperthyroidism and ophthalmopathy. The CDR3 regions of TCR beta were amplified from RNA transcripts. Researchers ran a first-round RT-PCR on the TCR CDR3 using the HTBI primer set. TCRdb ran MiXCR on the multiplex PCR reads and lists one entry per CDR3 protein. The table has 550,000 to 700,000 distinct CDR3 sequences, over 12% seen once. Sequenced sample: blood. These receptors originate from a middle-aged woman with Graves' ophthalmopathy.

The chain uses TRBV27 and TRBJ1-2, with 7 nucleotides matching TRBD1. The germline V gene has CDR1 MNHEY and CDR2 SMNVEV (reference sequence). V was pared by 1 base and J by 5 bases, with 13 bases of the junction left unmatched. CDR3 length: 17 amino acids. The CDR3 nucleotides are TGTGCCAGCAGTTTATACGGGGGCCTCAGGGGGTCGTATGGCTACACCTTC. This codes for CASSLYGGLRGSYGYTF.

This chain connects TRBV4-1 to TRBJ2-5; D gene uncertain. CDR1 MGHRA and CDR2 YSYEKL come from the germline V gene. This CDR3 has 17 residues. V shed 7 bases and J shed 1 base, with 22 bases lying between them. The CDR3 spells CASKRSGLITVQETQYF. In nucleotides, the CDR3 is TGCGCCAGCAAAAGATCGGGTTTAATAACGGTCCAAGAGACCCAGTACTTC.

This clonotype showed up just a few times. This chain links TRBV18 with TRBJ2-1, with D perhaps matching TRBD1 (6 bases). CDR1 is KGHSH, CDR2 LQKENI, per germline. The CDR3 sequence is 15 residues long. With 3 bases removed from V and 15 bases from J, the gap between germline ends came to 24 bases. CDR3 residues: CASSPSTGVFGGRFF. The CDR3 coding sequence is TGTGCCAGCTCACCTTCGACAGGCGTCTTTGGGGGTAGGTTCTTC.

The genes are TRBV7-9 and TRBJ1-2; unclear D gene. Deletions cut 2 bases from V and 0 bases from J, with 10 bases between. Germline assignment: CDR1 SEHNR and CDR2 FQNEAQ (reference sequence). The CDR3 loop spans 15 amino acids. CDR3 region: CASSLIGSSNYGYTF. The CDR3 nucleotides are TGTGCCAGCAGCTTAATTGGCAGCTCTAACTATGGCTACACCTTC. The full variable domain, with the rest looked up from reference TRBV7-9 and TRBJ1-2, is DTGVSQNPRHKITKRGQNVTFRCDPISEHNRLYWYRQTLGQGPEFLTYFQNEAQLEKSRLLSDRFSAERPKGSFSTLEIQRTEQGDSAMYLCASSLIGSSNYGYTFGSGTRLTVV.

This chain uses TRBV6-2 or TRBV6-3 with TRBJ2-7, with D perhaps TRBD2 (5 bases). The CDR3 covers 12 residues. With 3 bases removed from V and 8 bases from J, the gap between germline ends came to 11 bases. From germline, CDR1 is MNHEY and CDR2 SVGEGT. CDR3 nucleotides: TGTGCCAGCAGTTATTGGCGGGTCCAGCAGTACTTC. This gives the protein CASSYWRVQQYF.

The chain uses TRBV6-2 or TRBV6-3 and TRBJ2-7; no reliable D call. V was trimmed by 7 bases and J by 0 bases, leaving 7 bases between them. CDR3 length equals 12 residues. CDR1 is MNHEY, CDR2 SVGEGT, per germline. The CDR3 sequence is CASTQASYEQYF. The CDR3 DNA reads TGTGCCAGCACCCAGGCCTCCTACGAGCAGTACTTC.

This chain links TRBV27 with TRBJ2-5, with TRBD2 identical over 8 bases. CDR1 MNHEY and CDR2 SMNVEV come from the germline V gene (reference sequence). V gave up 2 bases and J gave up 3 bases; unmatched junction bases: 11. This CDR3 has 17 residues. The CDR3 loop is CASSLRGGGPLEETQYF. The CDR3 nucleotides read TGTGCCAGCAGTTTACGGGGGGGAGGACCTCTCGAAGAGACCCAGTACTTC.

Many counts were recorded for this clonotype. The chain combines TRBV6-1 with TRBJ1-2; the match to TRBD1 covers 7 bases. Germline V lookup: CDR1 MNHNS, CDR2 SASEGT. The V and J ends lost 7 bases and 2 bases, in that order; junction bases with no gene match: 10. This CDR3 has 15 residues. CDR3: CASTGGGGFNYGYTF. CDR3 DNA sequence: TGTGCCAGCACGGGAGGGGGCGGCTTCAACTATGGCTACACCTTC.

The chain is built from TRBV6-2 or TRBV6-3 and TRBJ2-7; 8 positions match TRBD1. This CDR3 region has 15 residues. V lost 2 bases to trimming and J lost 3 bases; unmatched junction nucleotides: 6. Germline V gene lookup returns CDR1 MNHEY and CDR2 SVGEGT. The CDR3 bases are TGTGCCAGCAGTTACCGGACAGGGCTCGACTACGAGCAGTACTTC. Its protein is CASSYRTGLDYEQYF.

The chain has TRBV6-2 or TRBV6-3 and TRBJ2-5, with 7 bases aligning to TRBD2. The CDR3 runs 15 residues. With 5 bases clipped from V and 4 bases from J, the junction kept 10 bases outside the gene matches. The germline gives CDR1 MNHEY, CDR2 SVGEGT. CDR3 residues: CASSPPERGTETQYF. CDR3 DNA sequence: TGTGCCAGCAGTCCACCCGAGCGGGGCACAGAGACCCAGTACTTC.

The sample holds many counts of this clonotype. This sequence joins TRBV6-1 and TRBJ2-7; D is undetermined. Trimming removed 7 bases at V and 0 bases at J, with 13 bases between. This CDR3 comprises 14 residues. Germline V lookup: CDR1 MNHNS, CDR2 SASEGT. In DNA, the CDR3 is TGTGCCAGCACACCTTCAATCGCCTCCTACGAGCAGTACTTC. Translating gives CASTPSIASYEQYF.

This clonotype has a count of ten or more. The chain recombines TRBV7-9 with TRBJ2-7; the D is unclear. V was trimmed by 3 bases and J by 4 bases, leaving 7 bases between them. Germline lookup yields CDR1 SEHNR and CDR2 FQNEAQ (reference sequence). This CDR3 is built from 12 residues. CDR3 in DNA: TGTGCCAGCAGCTTCTTTCTGTACGAGCAGTACTTC. Residues: CASSFFLYEQYF.

V gene TRBV28 combines with J gene TRBJ1-2; 7 positions match TRBD1. Germline V gene sequence: CDR1 MDHEN, CDR2 SYDVKM. The V gene end was trimmed by 6 bases and the J gene end by 4 bases; junction bases not matched to a gene: 8. The CDR3 contains 14 residues. CDR3 coding DNA: TGTGCCAGCAGCTTTGGCAGGGGGATCTATGGCTACACCTTC. It codes for CASSFGRGIYGYTF.

In its sample, this clonotype was seen many times. CDR3 coding DNA: TGTGCCAGCAGTTATGGGCTGGCTAGTTCACCCCTCCACTTT. It is translated as CASSYGLASSPLHF. V and J are TRBV6-5 and TRBJ1-6; D ambiguous. The CDR3 is made up of 14 amino acids. Germline V gene data show CDR1 as MNHEY and CDR2 as SVGAGI. Trimming cost V 3 bases and J 9 bases, with 12 bases left between them.

On this clonotype: Just one base apart from a much larger clone, this may be a read error. CDR3 DNA sequence: TGTGCCAGCACCCCCGGGGGGCCCAATCGGCCCCAGCATTTT. Its protein product is CASTPGGPNRPQHF. The rearrangement links TRBV28 to TRBJ1-5, with D possibly TRBD1 on 6 matching bases. CDR3 length: 14 residues. Per germline, CDR1 MDHEN and CDR2 SYDVKM.

This clonotype was found many times. The gene calls are TRBV27 and TRBJ1-2; tentative D call: TRBD1 (5 bases). CDR3 length equals 12 residues. Germline V CDR1 and CDR2: MNHEY, SMNVEV (reference sequence). V was clipped by 3 bases and J by 8 bases, with 10 bases between them. The CDR3 protein is CASSFAGRGYTF. The CDR3 DNA sequence: TGTGCCAGCAGTTTCGCAGGGCGCGGCTACACCTTC.

This clonotype was recorded many times. The chain employs TRBV30 and TRBJ1-1; D uncertain. The V end lost 5 bases, the J end lost 0 bases, and 7 bases lay between the germline ends. This CDR3 has 12 residues. The germline V gene encodes CDR1 GTSNPN and CDR2 SVGIG (reference sequence). The CDR3 spells CAWGPMNTEAFF. CDR3 in DNA: TGTGCCTGGGGTCCTATGAACACTGAAGCTTTCTTT.

This clonotype was counted between two and nine times. The rearrangement links TRBV6-2 or TRBV6-3 to TRBJ1-1; D is unresolved. This CDR3 has 13 amino acids. Germline CDR1 is MNHEY and CDR2 is SVGEGT. V gave up 4 bases and J gave up 11 bases, with 17 bases separating them. In nucleotides, the CDR3 is TGTGCCAGCAGTTTGGACCCGCTTTCAGGCGCTTTCTTT. Amino acid sequence: CASSLDPLSGAFF.

This clonotype appeared many times. V usage is TRBV6-1 and J usage is TRBJ1-2; D is unclear. V was shortened by 3 bases and J by 5 bases, with 25 bases between the two germline ends. The CDR3 has 18 residues. Germline assignment: CDR1 MNHNS and CDR2 SASEGT. The CDR3 loop reads CASSEGALRGLGFYGYTF. In DNA, the CDR3 is TGTGCCAGCAGTGAGGGAGCCCTACGGGGTCTGGGGTTTTATGGCTACACCTTC.

This clonotype was seen only a few times. As DNA, the CDR3 is TGTGCCAGCAGACAGGGGGACATAAGCTACGAGCAGTACTTC. The encoded protein is CASRQGDISYEQYF. V is TRBV2 and J is TRBJ2-7; 8 nucleotides agree with TRBD1. The germline gives CDR1 SNHLY, CDR2 FYNNEI. J was trimmed by 3 bases and V by 6 bases; bases with no gene match: 7. This CDR3 has 14 amino acids.

This chain connects TRBV9 to TRBJ2-5, with 8 positions matching TRBD1. V shed 3 bases, J shed 4 bases, and the junction held 5 bases outside the gene matches. This CDR3 is built from 14 residues. Germline lookup yields CDR1 SGDLS and CDR2 YYNGEE. CDR3 bases: TGTGCCAGCAGCGCCACAGGGGGAAGAGAGACCCAGTACTTC. Translating gives CASSATGGRETQYF.

This clonotype came up many times. J is TRBJ2-5 and V is TRBV18; the D gene is possibly TRBD2 (6 bases). Germline V lookup: CDR1 KGHSH, CDR2 LQKENI. The V end was cut by 4 bases, the J end by 5 bases, with 17 bases between. The CDR3 extends over 15 amino acids. CDR3 amino acids: CASSRAGPAGETQYF. CDR3 nucleotides: TGTGCCAGCTCACGGGCGGGACCTGCCGGGGAGACCCAGTACTTC.

The V gene is TRBV28, the J gene TRBJ1-2; no definite D call. This CDR3 has 14 residues. CDR1 and CDR2 from the germline V gene are MDHEN and SYDVKM. V lost 2 bases and J 3 bases, leaving 10 bases between the germline ends. This CDR3 is CASSLGTVYYGYTF. CDR3 nucleotide sequence: TGTGCCAGCAGTTTAGGAACAGTCTACTATGGCTACACCTTC.

This clonotype was picked up many times. The chain couples TRBV7-9 to TRBJ1-2; D not certain. With 1 base removed from V and 0 bases from J, the gap between germline ends came to 9 bases. The CDR3 runs 15 residues. CDR1 is SEHNR, CDR2 FQNEAQ, per germline (reference sequence). CDR3: CASSLVALPNYGYTF. In DNA, the CDR3 is TGTGCCAGCAGCTTAGTGGCATTACCTAACTATGGCTACACCTTC.